This T cell receptor (beta chain) was documented in a study of radiotherapy plus CTLA-4 blockade in lung cancer. Study-level information: Objective responses occurred in around 18% of patients; around 30% had disease control. Notes on the study in general: Together with interferon-beta, which increased in serum after radiation, early dynamic changes in blood T cell clones were reportedly the best predictors of response.

CTLA-4 blockade with ipilimumab, together with focal radiation, was given to patients with chemo-refractory metastatic non-small-cell lung cancer. V gave up 2 bases and J gave up 4 bases, with 14 bases separating them. The germline CDR1 and CDR2 sequences are MNHNS and SASEGT. CDR3 length: 15 residues. Repertoires were generated with immunoSEQ multiplex PCR, while TCRdb's copy carries only in-frame clones and drops some. The sample lists some 110,000 clones, roughly 80% occurring once. A remark on this clone: Its antigen remains unidentified.

The sample was peripheral blood, taken from a patient treated with radiotherapy plus ipilimumab. The chain recombines TRBV6-1 with TRBJ1-1, with D tentatively TRBD1 (6 bases). The receptor was derived from a human donor with non-small cell lung cancer that progressed on radiotherapy plus ipilimumab. Some clones in this sample may be carry-over from other donors' samples. DNA of the CDR3: TGTGCCAGCAGTGAATTGGGGGGCTCAGTCACTGAAGCTTTCTTT. Its protein is CASSELGGSVTEAFF.